This T cell receptor (beta chain) comes out of a study of cytomegalovirus exposure and HLA in healthy donors. About the study: It was reported in a later analysis that the same platform had been used for the roughly 130 validation repertoires as for the approximately 730 first-cohort repertoires. Overall study results and limits: Some TCR beta chains (over 150 of them) were listed as cytomegalovirus-associated.

Clones were sequenced by immunoSEQ multiplex PCR, and TCRdb holds only the in-frame ones, with some missing. The sample shows about 120,000 clones, about 85% of them seen only once. Turning to this clone: No antigen is known for it.

Germline V lookup: CDR1 SGHAT, CDR2 FQNNGV. V shed 3 bases and J 0 bases; nucleotides not matched to a gene: 4. The CDR3 contains 16 residues. This chain links TRBV11-2 with TRBJ2-3, with 9 bases lining up with TRBD2. The sample comprised PBMCs. The sequence was obtained from a woman in her 30s in good health and CMV-seronegative. Here the CDR3 DNA reads TGTGCCAGCAGCTTGGGACTAGCCGGTAGCACAGATACGCAGTATTTT. Translating gives CASSLGLAGSTDTQYF. Full variable domain (rest looked up from reference TRBV11-2 and TRBJ2-3): EAGVAQSPRYKIIEKRQSVAFWCNPISGHATLYWYQQILGQGPKLLIQFQNNGVVDDSQLPKDRFSAERLKGVDSTLKIQPAKLEDSAVYLCASSLGLAGSTDTQYFGPGTRLTVL.